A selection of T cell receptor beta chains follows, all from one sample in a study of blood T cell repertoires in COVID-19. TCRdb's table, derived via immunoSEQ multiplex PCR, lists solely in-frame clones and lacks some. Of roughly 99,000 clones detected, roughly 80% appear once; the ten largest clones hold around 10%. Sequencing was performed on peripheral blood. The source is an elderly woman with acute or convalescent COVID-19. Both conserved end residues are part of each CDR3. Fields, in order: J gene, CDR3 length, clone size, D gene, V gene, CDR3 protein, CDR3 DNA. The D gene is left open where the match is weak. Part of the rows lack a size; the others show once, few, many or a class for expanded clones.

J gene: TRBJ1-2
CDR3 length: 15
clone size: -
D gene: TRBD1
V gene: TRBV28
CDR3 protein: CATTRTDRELGGYTF
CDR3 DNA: TGTGCCACCACTCGGACGGACAGGGAACTTGGTGGCTACACCTTC

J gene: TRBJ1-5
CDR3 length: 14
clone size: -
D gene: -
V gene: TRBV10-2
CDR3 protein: CASKIREGSQPQHF
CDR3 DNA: TGCGCCAGCAAGATTAGGGAGGGAAGTCAGCCCCAGCATTTT

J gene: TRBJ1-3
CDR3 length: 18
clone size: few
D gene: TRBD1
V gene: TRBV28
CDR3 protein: CASSLDRGRSGRGNTIYF
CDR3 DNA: TGTGCCAGCAGCCTGGACAGGGGGCGATCCGGCCGCGGAAACACCATATATTTT

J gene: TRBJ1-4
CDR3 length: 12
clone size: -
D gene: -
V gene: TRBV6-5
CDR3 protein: CASSSANEKLFF
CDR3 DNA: TGTGCCAGCAGTTCCGCTAATGAAAAACTGTTTTTT

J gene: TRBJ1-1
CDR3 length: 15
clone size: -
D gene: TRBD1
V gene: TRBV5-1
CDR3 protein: CASSRVDRVETEAFF
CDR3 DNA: TGCGCCAGCAGCCGAGTGGACAGGGTAGAAACTGAAGCTTTCTTT

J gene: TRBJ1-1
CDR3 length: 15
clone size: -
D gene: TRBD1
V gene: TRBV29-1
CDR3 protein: CSVERGTGGNTEAFF
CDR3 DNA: TGCAGCGTTGAAAGGGGGACAGGGGGGAACACTGAAGCTTTCTTT

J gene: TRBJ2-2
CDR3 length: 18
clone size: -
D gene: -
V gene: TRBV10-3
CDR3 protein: CAISATFGQQLNTGELFF
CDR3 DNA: TGTGCCATCAGTGCGACTTTTGGACAGCAACTAAACACCGGGGAGCTGTTTTTT

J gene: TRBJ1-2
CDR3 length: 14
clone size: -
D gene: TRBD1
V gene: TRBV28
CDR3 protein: CASSADRGQGGYTF
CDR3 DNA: TGTGCCAGCAGTGCCGACAGGGGGCAGGGTGGCTACACCTTC

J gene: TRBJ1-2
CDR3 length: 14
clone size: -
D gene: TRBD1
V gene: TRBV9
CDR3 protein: CASSVGGTADGYTF
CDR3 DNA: TGTGCCAGCAGCGTAGGTGGGACAGCGGATGGCTACACCTTC

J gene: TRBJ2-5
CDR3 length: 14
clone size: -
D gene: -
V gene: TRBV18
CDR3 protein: CASSRTQEGETQYF
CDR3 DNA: TGTGCCAGCTCACGCACACAGGAAGGAGAGACCCAGTACTTC

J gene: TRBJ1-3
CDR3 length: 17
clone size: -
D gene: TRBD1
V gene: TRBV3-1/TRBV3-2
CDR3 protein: CASSRTDRGRSGNTIYF
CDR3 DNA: TGTGCCAGCAGCCGGACGGACAGGGGGCGTTCGGGAAACACCATATATTTT

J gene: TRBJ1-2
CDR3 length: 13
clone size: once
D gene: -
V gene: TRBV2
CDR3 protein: CASSETWMGGYTF
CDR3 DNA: TGTGCCAGCAGTGAAACCTGGATGGGCGGCTACACCTTC

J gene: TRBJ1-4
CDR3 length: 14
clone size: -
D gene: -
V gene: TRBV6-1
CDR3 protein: CASRPGRGLEKLFF
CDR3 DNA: TGTGCCAGCAGACCAGGGCGGGGGCTCGAAAAACTGTTTTTT

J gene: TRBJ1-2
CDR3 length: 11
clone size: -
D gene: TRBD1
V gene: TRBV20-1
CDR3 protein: CSAGTAYGYTF
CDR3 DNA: TGCAGTGCTGGGACAGCCTATGGCTACACCTTC

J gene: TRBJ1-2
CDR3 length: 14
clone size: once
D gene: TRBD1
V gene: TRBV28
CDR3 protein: CASRIKKGAGGYTF
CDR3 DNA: TGTGCCAGCAGAATTAAAAAGGGGGCGGGCGGCTACACCTTC

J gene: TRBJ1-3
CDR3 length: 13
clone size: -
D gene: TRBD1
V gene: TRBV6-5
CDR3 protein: CASRTGAGNTIYF
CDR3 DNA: TGTGCCAGCAGGACAGGGGCCGGAAACACCATATATTTT

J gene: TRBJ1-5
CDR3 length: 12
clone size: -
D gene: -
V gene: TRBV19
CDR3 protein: CASSADWQPQHF
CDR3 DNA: TGTGCCAGTAGTGCCGACTGGCAGCCCCAGCATTTT

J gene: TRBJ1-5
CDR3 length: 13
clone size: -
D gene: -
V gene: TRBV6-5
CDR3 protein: CASRGGNYQPQHF
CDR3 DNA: TGTGCCAGCAGGGGGGGGAATTATCAGCCCCAGCATTTT

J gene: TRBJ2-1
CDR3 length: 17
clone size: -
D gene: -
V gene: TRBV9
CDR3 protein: CASSGPWGRAGYNEQFF
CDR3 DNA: TGTGCCAGCAGCGGCCCTTGGGGACGGGCGGGGTACAATGAGCAGTTCTTC

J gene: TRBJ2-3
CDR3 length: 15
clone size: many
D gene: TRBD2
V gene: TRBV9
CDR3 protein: CASSALAGGADTQYF
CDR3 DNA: TGTGCCAGCAGCGCACTAGCGGGGGGAGCAGATACGCAGTATTTT

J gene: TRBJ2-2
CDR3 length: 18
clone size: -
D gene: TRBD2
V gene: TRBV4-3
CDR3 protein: CASSQGETSGVNTGELFF
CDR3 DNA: TGCGCCAGCAGCCAAGGCGAGACTAGCGGGGTGAACACCGGGGAGCTGTTTTTT

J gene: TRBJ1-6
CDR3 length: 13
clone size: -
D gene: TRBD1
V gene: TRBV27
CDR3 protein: CASRGDRRFPLHF
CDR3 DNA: TGTGCCAGCAGGGGGGACAGGCGATTTCCCCTCCACTTT

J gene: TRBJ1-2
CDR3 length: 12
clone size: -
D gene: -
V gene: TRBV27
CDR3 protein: CASSATGHGYTF
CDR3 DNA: TGTGCCAGCAGTGCGACAGGTCATGGCTACACCTTC

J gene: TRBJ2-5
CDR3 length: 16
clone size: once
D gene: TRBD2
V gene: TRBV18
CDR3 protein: CASSPRAAGNQETQYF
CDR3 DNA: TGTGCCAGCTCACCACGGGCAGCGGGGAACCAAGAGACCCAGTACTTC

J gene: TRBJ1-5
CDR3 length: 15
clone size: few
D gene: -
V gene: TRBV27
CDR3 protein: CASTPEGRVNQPQHF
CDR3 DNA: TGTGCCAGCACCCCTGAGGGTAGGGTAAATCAGCCCCAGCATTTT

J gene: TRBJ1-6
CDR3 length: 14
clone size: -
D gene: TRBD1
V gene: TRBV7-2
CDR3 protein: CASNKGQRNSPLHF
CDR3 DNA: TGTGCCAGCAACAAGGGACAGCGAAATTCACCCCTCCACTTT

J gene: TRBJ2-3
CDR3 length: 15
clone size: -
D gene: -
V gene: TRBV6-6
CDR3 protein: CASSRTVGGTDTQYF
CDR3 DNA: TGTGCCAGCAGCAGGACGGTCGGGGGCACAGATACGCAGTATTTT

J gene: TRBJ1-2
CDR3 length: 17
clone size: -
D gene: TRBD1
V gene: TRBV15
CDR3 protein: CATSRDSGTGVIYGYTF
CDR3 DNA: TGTGCCACCAGCAGAGATTCCGGGACAGGGGTAATCTATGGCTACACCTTC

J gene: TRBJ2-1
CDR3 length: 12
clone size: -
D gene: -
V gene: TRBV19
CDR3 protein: CASSRQSNEQFF
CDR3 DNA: TGTGCCAGTTCGAGACAGTCGAATGAGCAGTTCTTC

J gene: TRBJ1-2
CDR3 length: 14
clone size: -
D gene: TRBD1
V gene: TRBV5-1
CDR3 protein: CASSLGQGDYGYTF
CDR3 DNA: TGCGCCAGCAGCTTGGGACAGGGGGACTATGGCTACACCTTC

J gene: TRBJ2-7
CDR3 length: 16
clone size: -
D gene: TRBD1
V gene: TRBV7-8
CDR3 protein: CASSYGEGGIPYEQYF
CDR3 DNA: TGTGCCAGCAGCTACGGGGAAGGGGGCATTCCCTACGAGCAGTACTTC

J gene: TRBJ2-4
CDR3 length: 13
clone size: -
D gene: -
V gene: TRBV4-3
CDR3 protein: CASSQDRGNIQYF
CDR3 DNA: TGCGCCAGCAGCCAAGACAGAGGAAACATTCAGTACTTC

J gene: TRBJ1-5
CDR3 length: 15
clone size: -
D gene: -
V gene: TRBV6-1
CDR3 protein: CASSEQAGINQPQHF
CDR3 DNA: TGTGCCAGCAGTGAACAGGCCGGGATTAATCAGCCCCAGCATTTT

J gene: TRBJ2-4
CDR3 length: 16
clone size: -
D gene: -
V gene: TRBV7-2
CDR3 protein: CASSLDPGGPKNIQYF
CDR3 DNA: TGTGCCAGCAGCCTAGATCCCGGGGGACCCAAAAACATTCAGTACTTC

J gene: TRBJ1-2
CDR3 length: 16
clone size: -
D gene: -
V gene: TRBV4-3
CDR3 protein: CASSQARQIPSNGYTF
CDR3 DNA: TGCGCCAGCAGCCAGGCCCGACAGATACCTTCCAATGGCTACACCTTC

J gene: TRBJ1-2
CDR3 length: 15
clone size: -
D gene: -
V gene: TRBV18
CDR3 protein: CASSPEAQRNYGYTF
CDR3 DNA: TGTGCCAGCTCACCCGAAGCTCAGCGTAACTATGGCTACACCTTC